This is a list of T cell receptor beta chains from one sample in a study of T cells in Graves' hyperthyroidism and ophthalmopathy. TCRdb re-called the multiplex PCR reads with MiXCR, one entry per CDR3 protein. The data contain about 500,000 distinct CDR3 sequences, around an eighth of them seen just once; the ten biggest clones take up 15% to 20%. The sequencing input was blood. All receptors come from a woman aged 18-29 years with Graves' hyperthyroidism. The CDR3 runs from the conserved cysteine through the conserved F or W. A D gene is named only where the DNA matches it firmly. Clone size, where shown, is once, few, many, or a class for clones that have expanded.

13	TRBJ2-5	TRBV7-9	.	.	TGTGCCAGCAATCGGGCGGGGCGGGAGACCCAGTACTTC	CASNRAGRETQYF
15	TRBJ1-1	TRBV10-1	.	.	TGCGCCAGCAGTGATACGGGGCGAAGGAACACTGAAGCTTTCTTT	CASSDTGRRNTEAFF
14	TRBJ2-5	TRBV6-1	.	.	TGTGCCAGCAGTGAAAACGGTCCTCAGGAGACCCAGTACTTC	CASSENGPQETQYF
12	TRBJ1-1	TRBV4-1	few	.	TGCGCCAGCAGCCAAGAGGGCCCTGAAGCTTTCTTT	CASSQEGPEAFF
15	TRBJ2-5	TRBV6-1	many	TRBD2	TGTGCCAGCAGGGCGAGCGGGAGGGCTTGGCAGACCCAGTACTTC	CASRASGRAWQTQYF
16	TRBJ2-1	TRBV3-1	many	.	TGTGCCAGCAGCCAAGTACTACTAGCTGCTCGAAATGAGCAGTTCTTC	CASSQVLLAARNEQFF
14	TRBJ2-5	TRBV7-9	few	TRBD2	TGTGCCAGCAGCTCCAGACCGGGACTAGGTTCCCAGTACTTC	CASSSRPGLGSQYF
13	TRBJ2-5	TRBV20-1	many	.	TGCAGTGCTCATCAGGCGAATGCGGAGACCCAGTACTTC	CSAHQANAETQYF
19	TRBJ1-1	TRBV18	many	TRBD1	TGTGCCAGCTCACCACTAGCCCCCGGGACAGGGGTGCTACTTACTGAAGCTTTCTTT	CASSPLAPGTGVLLTEAFF
16	TRBJ2-3	TRBV19	many	TRBD1	TGTGCCAGTAACGGAGGGGACAGGGGAGGCACAGATACGCAGTATTTT	CASNGGDRGGTDTQYF
16	TRBJ1-6	TRBV5-8	many	.	TGTGCCAGCAGCGCGGGCAGAAGCTGGGATAATTCACCCCTCCACTTT	CASSAGRSWDNSPLHF
15	TRBJ1-1	TRBV2	many	.	TGTGCCAGCAGTGAGGGGAACATCCAGAACACTGAAGCTTTCTTT	CASSEGNIQNTEAFF
12	TRBJ1-2	TRBV29-1	many	.	TGCAGCGCAGCCCACGTTAACTATGGCTACACCTTC	CSAAHVNYGYTF
15	TRBJ1-5	TRBV12-3/TRBV12-4	few	.	TGTGCCAGCAGTTCAGGGACATCAGCAAGTCAGCCCCAGCATTTT	CASSSGTSASQPQHF
16	TRBJ2-3	TRBV5-1	.	.	TGCGCCAGCAGTTGGGGGGGGCAGGCCTACACAGATACGCAGTATTTT	CASSWGGQAYTDTQYF
11	TRBJ1-1	TRBV30	many	.	TGTGCCCGGTCAACGAACACTGAAGCTTTCTTT	CARSTNTEAFF
17	TRBJ2-5	TRBV6-1	many	.	TGTGCCAGCAGCCGGGCCCTAACCGGGACGGTCCAAGAGACCCAGTACTTC	CASSRALTGTVQETQYF
14	TRBJ1-1	TRBV3-1	many	TRBD1	TGTGCCAGCAGCCAAGATGGAACCACCGGGACAGACTTCTTT	CASSQDGTTGTDFF
14	TRBJ2-5	TRBV5-1	.	.	TGCGCCAGCAGCTTGGCCCCGCCGGGGGAGACCCAGTACTTC	CASSLAPPGETQYF
15	TRBJ2-3	TRBV19	many	.	TGTGCCAGTCAGCAAAACCCAGGGAGCACAGATACGCAGTATTTT	CASQQNPGSTDTQYF
13	TRBJ1-1	TRBV30	many	.	TGTGCCTGGATGAGGAGCGTTGGGACTGAAGCTTTCTTT	CAWMRSVGTEAFF
20	TRBJ1-5	TRBV15	.	TRBD1	TGTGCCACCAGCAGAGGGGGGCAGGGGGCGTTAATTTCGGGCAATCAGCCCCAGCATTTT	CATSRGGQGALISGNQPQHF